The 18 T cell receptor beta chains given below trace back to one sample, sequenced in a study of blood T cell repertoires in COVID-19 (dated by TCRdb to the early 2020s). The protocol used for the library was the immunoSEQ multiplex PCR assay. This is the immuneACCESS table as TCRdb keeps it, with only in-frame sequences that have V and J called. A part of the clones is gone; compared with another copy, unresolved V genes explain less than half, and the rest is unexplained. The sample table shows about 15,000 clones, and approximately 76% are seen once. The ten largest make up 30% to 40% of the sample. Sequenced material: peripheral blood. The receptors come from a man between 65 and 79 years old with active or convalescent COVID-19.

The gene calls are TRBV5-4 and TRBJ2-1; a weak D match, TRBD2 (7 bases). CDR1 and CDR2 (germline): SGHNT, YYREEE (reference sequence). The CDR3 contains 18 residues. V shed 0 bases and J shed 2 bases, with 18 bases lying between them. DNA for the CDR3: TGTGCCAGCAGCTTGGGGGGGGGCTTCTCGAGCCCCTACAATGAGCAGTTCTTC. Encoded protein: CASSLGGGFSSPYNEQFF. Full variable domain (missing parts from reference TRBV5-4 and TRBJ2-1): ETGVTQSPTHLIKTRGQQVTLRCSSQSGHNTVSWYQQALGQGPQFIFQYYREEENGRGNFPPRFSGLQFPNYSSELNVNALELDDSALYLCASSLGGGFSSPYNEQFFGPGTRLTVL.

This clone has a handful of counts. Other DNA sequences in this specimen translate into the identical CDR3. The V call is TRBV5-4, the J call TRBJ2-7, with a tentative D call TRBD2 (6 bases). Germline CDR1 reads SGHNT; CDR2 reads YYREEE (reference sequence). The V end lost 4 bases, the J end lost 1 base, and 6 bases lay between the germline ends. There are 12 residues in the CDR3. The CDR3 is CASSRESYEQYF. For the CDR3, the DNA is TGTGCCAGCAGCCGGGAGTCCTACGAGCAGTACTTC.

V is TRBV6-5 and J is TRBJ2-2; D is possibly TRBD1 (5 bases). Looked up from germline, CDR1 is MNHEY and CDR2 is SVGAGI. Trimming cost V 6 bases and J 1 base, with 6 bases left between them. There are 13 residues in the CDR3. The CDR3 region has the DNA TGTGCCAGCAGCACAGGGAACACCGGGGAGCTGTTTTTT. Encoded protein: CASSTGNTGELFF.

V usage is TRBV3-1 (or the pseudogene TRBV3-2) and J usage is TRBJ2-3, with a weak D call TRBD2 (5 bases). Deletions cut 4 bases from V and 4 bases from J, with 15 bases between. Germline V lookup: CDR1 LGHDT, CDR2 YNNKEL (reference sequence). The length of the CDR3 is 15 residues. CDR3: CASSLGGERSDTQYF. CDR3 coding DNA: TGTGCCAGCAGCCTCGGAGGCGAGAGATCAGATACGCAGTATTTT.

V is TRBV7-2 and J is TRBJ2-7, with 8 bases lining up with TRBD2. Trimming cost V 8 bases and J 6 bases; bases outside gene matches: 3. The germline CDR1 and CDR2 sequences are SGHTA and FQGNSA. The CDR3 extends over 11 amino acids. CDR3 nucleotides: TGTGCCAGCCGGGGGGGGTCCGAGCAGTACTTC. This sequence encodes CASRGGSEQYF. The complete variable domain, with remaining parts taken from reference TRBV7-2 and TRBJ2-7, reads GAGVSQSPSNKVTEKGKDVELRCDPISGHTALYWYRQSLGQGLEFLIYFQGNSAPDKSGLPSDRFSAERTGGSVSTLTIQRTQQEDSAVYLCASRGGSEQYFGPGTRLTVT.

The rearrangement links TRBV4-3 to TRBJ2-7, with D perhaps matching TRBD2 (6 bases). The CDR3 contains 13 residues. Germline CDR1 LGHNA, CDR2 YSLEER. The V and J ends lost 1 base and 6 bases respectively, with 10 bases between them. The CDR3 sequence is CASSQVGEAEQYF. The CDR3 DNA sequence: TGCGCCAGCAGCCAAGTCGGGGAGGCCGAGCAGTACTTC.

The chain joins TRBV28 to TRBJ1-1; no clear D gene. This CDR3 has 14 amino acids. The V gene's germline CDR1 is MDHEN and CDR2 SYDVKM. Trimming removed 8 bases at V and 5 bases at J, with 18 bases between. The CDR3 DNA follows: TGTGCCAGCGGAGGTGGGCTGGGGAGGACTGAAGCTTTCTTT. It specifies CASGGGLGRTEAFF. The variable domain in full, with the rest retrieved from reference TRBV28 and TRBJ1-1, is DVKVTQSSRYLVKRTGEKVFLECVQDMDHENMFWYRQDPGLGLRLIYFSYDVKMKEKGDIPEGYSVSREKKERFSLILESASTNQTSMYLCASGGGLGRTEAFFGQGTRLTVV.

This clone is categorized as medium-sized. CDR3 sequence reads: CASSPSSRDWASYEQYF. CDR3 in DNA: TGTGCCAGCAGCCCGTCTTCCCGGGACTGGGCTTCCTACGAGCAGTACTTC. The V call is TRBV7-2, the J call TRBJ2-7, with D maybe TRBD2 (6 bases). This CDR3 comprises 17 residues. Trimming took off 5 bases at V and 1 base at J, with 21 bases between the two ends. Germline V gene data show CDR1 as SGHTA and CDR2 as FQGNSA.

This clone has just one count. The chain combines TRBV6-5 with TRBJ1-5, with a weak D call TRBD1 (6 bases). Germline loops: CDR1 MNHEY, CDR2 SVGAGI. The V end lost 0 bases, the J end lost 7 bases, and 10 bases lay between the germline ends. This CDR3 contains 14 residues. The CDR3 loop reads CASSYSTGHQPQHF. CDR3 DNA sequence: TGTGCCAGCAGTTACTCGACAGGACACCAGCCCCAGCATTTT.

This clone was picked up one time. CDR3 coding DNA: TGTGCCAGTAGTATGTCCGGCGGGGCTCGGGAAGCTTTCTTT. Translated: CASSMSGGAREAFF. The gene calls are TRBV19 and TRBJ1-1, with TRBD1 as a possible D gene (5 bases). Trimming shortened V by 3 bases and J by 8 bases, and 16 bases separated the two germline ends. The CDR3 covers 14 residues. Germline CDR1 LNHDA, CDR2 SQIVND (reference sequence).

This clone was seen only a few times. V usage is TRBV9 and J usage is TRBJ1-3; D may be TRBD1 (5 bases). The CDR3 is made up of 16 amino acids. The ends were cut back, 3 bases at V and 4 bases at J, with 17 bases in the middle. CDR1 and CDR2 (germline): SGDLS, YYNGEE. CDR3 in DNA: TGTGCCAGCAGCGGATACCGGGACTCCCCGGGAAACACCATATATTTT. Its translation: CASSGYRDSPGNTIYF.

The chain links TRBV11-2 to TRBJ2-1; TRBD1 might be the D (5 bases). Trimming removed 5 bases from V and 6 bases from J, with 17 bases in between. The CDR3 has 15 residues. Germline V gene data show CDR1 as SGHAT and CDR2 as FQNNGV. This CDR3 reads CASSLGAGFLNEQFF. CDR3 DNA: TGTGCCAGCAGCCTAGGGGCAGGGTTTCTCAATGAGCAGTTCTTC.

This chain uses TRBV5-1 with TRBJ1-1, with D perhaps matching TRBD1 (5 bases). This CDR3 contains 15 residues. Per germline, CDR1 SGHRS and CDR2 YFSETQ. Trimming stripped 5 bases from V and 1 base from J, with 15 bases between. CDR3 nucleotides: TGCGCCAGCAGGGTGACAGCCGACCCGAACACTGAAGCTTTCTTT. It specifies CASRVTADPNTEAFF.

The V and J genes are TRBV5-6 and TRBJ2-5, with unresolved D. V shed 4 bases and J shed 1 base, with 11 bases lying between them. CDR1 and CDR2 from the germline V gene are SGHDT and YYEEEE. There are 14 residues in the CDR3. The CDR3 is CASSAGVIQETQYF. CDR3 in DNA: TGTGCCAGCAGCGCCGGAGTAATCCAAGAGACCCAGTACTTC.

This sequence joins TRBV20-1 and TRBJ2-5; D is possibly TRBD1 (5 bases). Germline loops: CDR1 DFQATT, CDR2 SNEGSKA (reference sequence). With 3 bases removed from V and 12 bases from J, the gap between germline ends came to 14 bases. The CDR3 covers 11 residues. The CDR3 DNA reads TGCAGTGCTAGTGAAGGCAGGGAAAAGTACTTC. This encodes CSASEGREKYF.

J is TRBJ2-4 and V is TRBV2, with a possible D match to TRBD2 (7 bases). The V gene lost 2 bases and the J gene lost 8 bases, with 13 bases spanning the gap. Germline loops: CDR1 SNHLY, CDR2 FYNNEI. This CDR3 contains 14 residues. CDR3 nucleotides: TGTGCCAGCAGTGAACCGGGCGGGGGCGACATTCAGTACTTC. Translated, it gives CASSEPGGGDIQYF.

By share of the sample, this clone is medium-sized. The V gene is TRBV28, the J gene TRBJ1-1, with D possibly TRBD1 on 5 matching bases. V was pared by 9 bases and J by 0 bases, with 14 bases between. The length of the CDR3 is 14 residues. The germline gives CDR1 MDHEN, CDR2 SYDVKM. CDR3 nucleotide sequence: TGTGCCAGTACTCCTGGGGCACTGAACACTGAAGCTTTCTTT. It translates to CASTPGALNTEAFF. The full variable domain, with the rest looked up from reference TRBV28 and TRBJ1-1, is DVKVTQSSRYLVKRTGEKVFLECVQDMDHENMFWYRQDPGLGLRLIYFSYDVKMKEKGDIPEGYSVSREKKERFSLILESASTNQTSMYLCASTPGALNTEAFFGQGTRLTVV.

The genes are TRBV6-5 and TRBJ1-1; TRBD1 might be the D (6 bases). Germline V gene lookup returns CDR1 MNHEY and CDR2 SVGAGI. The length of the CDR3 is 14 residues. V lost 10 bases and J 4 bases, leaving 19 bases between the germline ends. The CDR3 nucleotides read TGTGCCATCAGGGTGGGGCAGGGGCCCACTGAAGCTTTCTTT. Translated, it gives CAIRVGQGPTEAFF.